This TCR beta chain was identified during a study of human T cells and chemical hapten exposure. Study as a whole: Sensitization involved placing 2% DPC onto a 2 cm by 2 cm region of upper inner arm skin.

One entry per CDR3 protein, called by TCRdb with MiXCR from the RACE reads. The table has about 380,000 distinct CDR3 sequences, around 5% seen once. As regards this clonotype: What it binds is not known. A read error may explain this, as a much larger clone is one base away.

CDR1 and CDR2 (germline): LNHDA, SQIVND (reference sequence). V lost 2 bases, J lost 14 bases, and 27 bases lay in between. CDR3 length: 17 amino acids. The sample's time point: patch test 1, 2 weeks after DPC sensitization. Treatment in this sample: therapeutic diphenylcyclopropenone sensitization with weekly scalp DPC. Study-level results: Every donor had alopecia, and their immune response may therefore differ from healthy people's. In comparison with controls, expanded TCRs gave rise to a significantly larger number of large CDR3 similarity clusters.

Sequenced here: whole blood, sampled in connection with sensitization to the hapten diphenylcyclopropenone (DPC). This sequence originates from a woman aged 45-65 years with alopecia areata. Some clones in this sample may be carry-over from other donors' samples. The chain employs TRBV19 and TRBJ1-4, with D unresolved. The CDR3, as DNA: TGTGCCAGTAGTATATCCGGCCCTGCAACTAATGACGGAAATCTGTTTTTT. Amino acids: CASSISGPATNDGNLFF. Complete variable domain (other parts from reference TRBV19 and TRBJ1-4): DGGITQSPKYLFRKEGQNVTLSCEQNLNHDAMYWYRQDPGQGLRLIYYSQIVNDFQKGDIAEGYSVSREKKESFPLTVTSAQKNPTAFYLCASSISGPATNDGNLFFGSGTQLSVL.